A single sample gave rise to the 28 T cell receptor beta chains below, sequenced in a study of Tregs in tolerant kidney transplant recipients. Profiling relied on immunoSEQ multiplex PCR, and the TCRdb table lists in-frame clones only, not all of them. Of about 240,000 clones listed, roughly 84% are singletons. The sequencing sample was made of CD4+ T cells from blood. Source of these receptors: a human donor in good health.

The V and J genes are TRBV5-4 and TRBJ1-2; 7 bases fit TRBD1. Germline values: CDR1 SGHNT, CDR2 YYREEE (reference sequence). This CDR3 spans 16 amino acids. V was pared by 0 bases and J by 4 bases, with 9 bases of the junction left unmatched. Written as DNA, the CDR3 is TGTGCCAGCAGCTTGGGGAGGGGGCAACTTGGCTATGGCTACACCTTC. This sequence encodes CASSLGRGQLGYGYTF.

CDR3: CASSPPRTGGHTEAFF. The DNA of the CDR3 is TGTGCCAGTAGCCCCCCCCGGACAGGGGGCCACACTGAAGCTTTCTTT. The rearrangement joins TRBV19 to TRBJ1-1, with 11 bases lining up with TRBD1. CDR3 length: 16 residues. V dropped 6 bases and J dropped 3; count of bases not matched to a gene: 9. Per the germline V gene, CDR1 is LNHDA and CDR2 is SQIVND (reference sequence).

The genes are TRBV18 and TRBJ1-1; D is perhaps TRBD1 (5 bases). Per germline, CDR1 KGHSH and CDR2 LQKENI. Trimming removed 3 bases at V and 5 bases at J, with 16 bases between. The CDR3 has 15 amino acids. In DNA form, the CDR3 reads TGTGCCAGCTCACCTACAGGAGGGTTGGGAACTGAAGCTTTCTTT. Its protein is CASSPTGGLGTEAFF.

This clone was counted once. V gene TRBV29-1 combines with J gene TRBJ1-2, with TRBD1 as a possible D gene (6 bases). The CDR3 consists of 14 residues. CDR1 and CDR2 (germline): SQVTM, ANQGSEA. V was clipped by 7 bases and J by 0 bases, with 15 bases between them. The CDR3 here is CSAGGAGANYGYTF. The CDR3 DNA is TGCAGCGCCGGGGGCGCAGGGGCTAACTATGGCTACACCTTC.

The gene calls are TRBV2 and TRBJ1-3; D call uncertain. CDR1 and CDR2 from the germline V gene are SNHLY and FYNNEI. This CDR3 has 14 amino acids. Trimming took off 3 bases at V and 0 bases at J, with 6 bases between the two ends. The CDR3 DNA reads TGTGCCAGCAGTGACAGTAACTCTGGAAACACCATATATTTT. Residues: CASSDSNSGNTIYF.

CDR3 sequence: CASSETGGENTGELFF. The CDR3 nucleotides are TGTGCCAGCAGTGAAACCGGGGGGGAAAACACCGGGGAGCTGTTTTTT. The rearrangement links TRBV6-4 to TRBJ2-2; 8 positions match TRBD2. CDR1 is MRHNA, CDR2 SNTAGT, per germline. Unmatched junction bases numbered 5, after V lost 3 bases and J lost 2 bases. The CDR3 spans 16 residues.

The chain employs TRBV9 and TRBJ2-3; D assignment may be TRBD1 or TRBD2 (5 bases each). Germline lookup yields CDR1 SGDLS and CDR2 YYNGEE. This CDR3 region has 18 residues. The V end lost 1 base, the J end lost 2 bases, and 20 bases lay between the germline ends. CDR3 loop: CASSVSSAPGRLTDTQYF. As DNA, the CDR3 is TGTGCCAGCAGCGTATCGAGCGCGCCGGGACGCCTCACAGATACGCAGTATTTT.

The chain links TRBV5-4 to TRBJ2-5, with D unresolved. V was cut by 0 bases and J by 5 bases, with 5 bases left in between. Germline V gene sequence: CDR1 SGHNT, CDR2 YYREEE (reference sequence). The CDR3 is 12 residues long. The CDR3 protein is CASSLAPETQYF. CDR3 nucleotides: TGTGCCAGCAGCTTGGCCCCTGAGACCCAGTACTTC.

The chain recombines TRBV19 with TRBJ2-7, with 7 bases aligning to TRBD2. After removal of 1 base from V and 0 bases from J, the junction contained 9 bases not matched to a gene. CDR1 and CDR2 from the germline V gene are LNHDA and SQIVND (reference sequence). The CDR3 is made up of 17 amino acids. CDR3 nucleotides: TGTGCCAGTAGTATAGCGACCGGCGGGGGAAGCTCCTACGAGCAGTACTTC. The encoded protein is CASSIATGGGSSYEQYF.

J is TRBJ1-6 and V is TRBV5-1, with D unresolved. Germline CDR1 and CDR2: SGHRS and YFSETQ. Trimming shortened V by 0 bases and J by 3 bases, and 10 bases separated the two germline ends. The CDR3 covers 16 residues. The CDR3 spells CASSLEGRSYNSPLHF. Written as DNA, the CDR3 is TGCGCCAGCAGCTTGGAAGGGAGGAGCTATAATTCACCCCTCCACTTT.

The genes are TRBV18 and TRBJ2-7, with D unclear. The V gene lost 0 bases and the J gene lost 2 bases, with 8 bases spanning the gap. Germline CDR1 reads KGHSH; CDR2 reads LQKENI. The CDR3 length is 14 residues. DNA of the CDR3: TGTGCCAGCTCACCACCGATTCCTCCCTACGAGCAGTACTTC. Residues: CASSPPIPPYEQYF. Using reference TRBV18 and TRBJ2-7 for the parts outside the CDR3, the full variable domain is NAGVMQNPRHLVRRRGQEARLRCSPMKGHSHVYWYRQLPEEGLKFMVYLQKENIIDESGMPKERFSAEFPKEGPSILRIQQVVRGDSAAYFCASSPPIPPYEQYFGPGTRLTVT.

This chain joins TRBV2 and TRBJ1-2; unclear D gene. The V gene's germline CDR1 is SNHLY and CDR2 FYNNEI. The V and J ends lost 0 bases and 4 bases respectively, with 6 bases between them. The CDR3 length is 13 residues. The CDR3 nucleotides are TGTGCCAGCAGTGAAGCGCGCAGCTATGGCTACACCTTC. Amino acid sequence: CASSEARSYGYTF.

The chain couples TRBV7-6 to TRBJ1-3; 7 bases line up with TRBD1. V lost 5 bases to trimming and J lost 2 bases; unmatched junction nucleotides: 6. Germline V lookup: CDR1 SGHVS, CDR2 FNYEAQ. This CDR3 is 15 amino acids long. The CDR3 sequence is CASSLDRATGNTIYF. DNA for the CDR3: TGTGCCAGCAGCCTCGACAGGGCAACTGGAAACACCATATATTTT.

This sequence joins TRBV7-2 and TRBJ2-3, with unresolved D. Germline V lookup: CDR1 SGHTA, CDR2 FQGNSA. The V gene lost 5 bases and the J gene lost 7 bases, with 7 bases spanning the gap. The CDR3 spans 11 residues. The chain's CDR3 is CASSRPNTQYF. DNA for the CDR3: TGTGCCAGCAGCCGTCCCAATACGCAGTATTTT. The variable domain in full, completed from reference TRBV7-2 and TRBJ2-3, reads GAGVSQSPSNKVTEKGKDVELRCDPISGHTALYWYRQSLGQGLEFLIYFQGNSAPDKSGLPSDRFSAERTGGSVSTLTIQRTQQEDSAVYLCASSRPNTQYFGPGTRLTVL.

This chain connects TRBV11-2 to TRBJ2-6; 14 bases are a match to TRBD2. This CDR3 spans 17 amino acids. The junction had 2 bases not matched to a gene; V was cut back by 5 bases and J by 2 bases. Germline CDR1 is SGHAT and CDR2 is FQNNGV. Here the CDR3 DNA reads TGTGCCAGCAGCCCGGGACTAGCGGGAGCTGGGGCCAACGTCCTGACTTTC. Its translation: CASSPGLAGAGANVLTF.

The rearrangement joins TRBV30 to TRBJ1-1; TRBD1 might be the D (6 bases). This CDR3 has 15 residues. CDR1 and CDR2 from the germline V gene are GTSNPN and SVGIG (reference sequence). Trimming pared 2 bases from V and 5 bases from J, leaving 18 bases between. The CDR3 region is CAWSYGGARSTEAFF. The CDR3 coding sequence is TGTGCCTGGAGTTACGGGGGGGCGAGGAGTACTGAAGCTTTCTTT. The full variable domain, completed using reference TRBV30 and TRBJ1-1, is SQTIHQWPATLVQPVGSPLSLECTVEGTSNPNLYWYRQAAGRGLQLLFYSVGIGQISSEVPQNLSASRPQDRQFILSSKKLLLSDSGFYLCAWSYGGARSTEAFFGQGTRLTVV.

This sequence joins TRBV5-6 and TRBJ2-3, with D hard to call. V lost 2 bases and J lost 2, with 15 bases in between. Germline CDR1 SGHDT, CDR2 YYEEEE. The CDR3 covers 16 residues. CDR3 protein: CASSFQTKRYTDTQYF. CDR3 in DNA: TGTGCCAGCAGCTTCCAAACTAAGCGTTACACAGATACGCAGTATTTT. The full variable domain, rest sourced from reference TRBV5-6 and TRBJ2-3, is DAGVTQSPTHLIKTRGQQVTLRCSPKSGHDTVSWYQQALGQGPQFIFQYYEEEERQRGNFPDRFSGHQFPNYSSELNVNALLLGDSALYLCASSFQTKRYTDTQYFGPGTRLTVL.

The CDR3 sequence is CASSENRVRYQPQHF. The CDR3 DNA reads TGTGCCAGCAGTGAAAATCGGGTGAGGTATCAGCCCCAGCATTTT. This rearrangement joins TRBV6-1 to TRBJ1-5; D is undetermined. The CDR3 extends over 15 amino acids. V lost 2 bases and J lost 5, with 13 bases in between. In germline, CDR1 is MNHNS, CDR2 SASEGT.

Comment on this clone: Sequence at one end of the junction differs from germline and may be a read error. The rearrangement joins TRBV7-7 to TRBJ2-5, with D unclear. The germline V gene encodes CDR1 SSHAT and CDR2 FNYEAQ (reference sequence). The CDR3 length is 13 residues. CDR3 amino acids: CASSLSTKETQYF. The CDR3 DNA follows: TGTGCTAGCAGCTTAAGCACGAAAGAGACCCAGTACTTC.

In DNA form, the CDR3 reads TGTGCCAGCAGGTCCCTGGGACCGCAAGAGACCCAGTACTTC. Its protein is CASRSLGPQETQYF. The V gene is TRBV7-6, the J gene TRBJ2-5; D tentatively reads TRBD1 or TRBD2 (5 bases each). Germline V gene lookup returns CDR1 SGHVS and CDR2 FNYEAQ. Trimming left V 6 bases short and J 2 bases short, with 13 bases between. The CDR3 has 14 amino acids.

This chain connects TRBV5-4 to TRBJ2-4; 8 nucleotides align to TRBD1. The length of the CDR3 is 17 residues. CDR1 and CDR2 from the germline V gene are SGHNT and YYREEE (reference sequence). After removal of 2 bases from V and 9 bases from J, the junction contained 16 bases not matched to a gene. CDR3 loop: CASSFGATGVALSIQYF. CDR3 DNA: TGTGCCAGCAGCTTCGGGGCGACAGGGGTCGCGTTAAGCATTCAGTACTTC. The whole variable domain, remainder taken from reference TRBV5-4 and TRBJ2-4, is ETGVTQSPTHLIKTRGQQVTLRCSSQSGHNTVSWYQQALGQGPQFIFQYYREEENGRGNFPPRFSGLQFPNYSSELNVNALELDDSALYLCASSFGATGVALSIQYFGAGTRLSVL.

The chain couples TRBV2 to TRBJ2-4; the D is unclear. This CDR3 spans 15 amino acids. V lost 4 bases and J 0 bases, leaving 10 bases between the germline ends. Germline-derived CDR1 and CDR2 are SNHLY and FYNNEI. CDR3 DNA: TGTGCCAGCAGTGCCCTGGAATTAGCCAAAAACATTCAGTACTTC. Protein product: CASSALELAKNIQYF.

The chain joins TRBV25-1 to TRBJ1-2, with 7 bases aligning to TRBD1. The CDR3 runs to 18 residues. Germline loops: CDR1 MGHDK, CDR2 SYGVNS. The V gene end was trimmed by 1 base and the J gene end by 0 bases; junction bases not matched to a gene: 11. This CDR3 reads CASSEFRGQSIPNYGYTF. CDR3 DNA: TGTGCCAGCAGTGAATTTCGGGGACAGTCTATTCCTAACTATGGCTACACCTTC.

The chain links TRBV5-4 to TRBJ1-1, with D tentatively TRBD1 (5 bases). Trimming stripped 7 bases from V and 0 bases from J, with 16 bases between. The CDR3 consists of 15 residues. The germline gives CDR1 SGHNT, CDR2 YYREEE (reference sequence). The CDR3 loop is CASAPRGTLNTEAFF. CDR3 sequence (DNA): TGTGCCAGCGCCCCCCGGGGCACACTGAACACTGAAGCTTTCTTT.

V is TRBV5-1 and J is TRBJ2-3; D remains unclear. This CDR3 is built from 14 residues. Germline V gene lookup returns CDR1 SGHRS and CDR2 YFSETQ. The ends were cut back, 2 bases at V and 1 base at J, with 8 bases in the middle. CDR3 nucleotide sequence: TGCGCCAGCAGCTTCTCAGAGCGCACAGATACGCAGTATTTT. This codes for CASSFSERTDTQYF.

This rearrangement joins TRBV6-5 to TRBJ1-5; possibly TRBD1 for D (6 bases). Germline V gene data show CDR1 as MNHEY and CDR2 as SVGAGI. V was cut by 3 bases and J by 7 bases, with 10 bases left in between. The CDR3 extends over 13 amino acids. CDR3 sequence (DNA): TGTGCCAGCAGTTATAAGGGGGGGCAGCCCCAGCATTTT. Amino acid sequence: CASSYKGGQPQHF.

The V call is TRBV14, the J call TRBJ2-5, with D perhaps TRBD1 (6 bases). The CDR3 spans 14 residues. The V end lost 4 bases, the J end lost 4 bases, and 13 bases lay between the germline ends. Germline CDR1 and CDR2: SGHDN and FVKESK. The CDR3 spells CASSRTARRETQYF. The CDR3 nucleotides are TGTGCCAGCAGCCGGACAGCCCGAAGAGAGACCCAGTACTTC. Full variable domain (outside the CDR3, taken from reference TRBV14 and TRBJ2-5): EAGVTQFPSHSVIEKGQTVTLRCDPISGHDNLYWYRRVMGKEIKFLLHFVKESKQDESGMPNNRFLAERTGGTYSTLKVQPAELEDSGVYFCASSRTARRETQYFGPGTRLLVL.

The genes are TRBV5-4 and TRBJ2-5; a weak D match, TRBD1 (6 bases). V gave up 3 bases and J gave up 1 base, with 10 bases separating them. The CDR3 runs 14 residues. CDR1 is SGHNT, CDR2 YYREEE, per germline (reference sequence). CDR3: CASSSKGVQETQYF. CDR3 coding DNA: TGTGCCAGCAGCTCAAAGGGGGTCCAAGAGACCCAGTACTTC.